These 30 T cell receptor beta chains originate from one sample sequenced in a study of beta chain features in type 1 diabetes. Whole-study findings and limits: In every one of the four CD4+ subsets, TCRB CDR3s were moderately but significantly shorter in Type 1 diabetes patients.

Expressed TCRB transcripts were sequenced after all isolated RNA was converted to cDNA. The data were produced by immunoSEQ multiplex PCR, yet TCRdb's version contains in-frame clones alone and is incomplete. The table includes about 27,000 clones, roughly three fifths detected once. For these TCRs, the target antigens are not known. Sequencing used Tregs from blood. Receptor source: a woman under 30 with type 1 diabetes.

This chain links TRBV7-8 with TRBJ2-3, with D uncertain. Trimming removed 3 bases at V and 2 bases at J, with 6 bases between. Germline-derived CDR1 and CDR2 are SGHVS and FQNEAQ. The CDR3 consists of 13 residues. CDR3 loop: CASSLAFTDTQYF. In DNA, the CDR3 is TGTGCCAGCAGCTTGGCCTTCACAGATACGCAGTATTTT.

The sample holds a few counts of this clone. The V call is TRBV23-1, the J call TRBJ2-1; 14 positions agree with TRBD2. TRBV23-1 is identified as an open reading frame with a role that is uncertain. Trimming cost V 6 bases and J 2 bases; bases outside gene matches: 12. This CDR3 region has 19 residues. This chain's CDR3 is CASRQTSGLAGDPYNEQFF. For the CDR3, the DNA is TGCGCCAGCAGGCAGACCTCGGGACTAGCGGGAGACCCCTACAATGAGCAGTTCTTC.

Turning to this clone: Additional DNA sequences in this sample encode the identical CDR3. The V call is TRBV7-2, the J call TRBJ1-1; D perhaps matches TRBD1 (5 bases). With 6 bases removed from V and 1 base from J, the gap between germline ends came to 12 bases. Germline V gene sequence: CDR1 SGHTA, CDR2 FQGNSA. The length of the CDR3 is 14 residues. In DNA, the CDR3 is TGTGCCAGCAGTACAGGCTACTGGAACACTGAAGCTTTCTTT. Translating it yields CASSTGYWNTEAFF.

The CDR3 loop reads CASSLSGGKETQYF. DNA of the CDR3: TGTGCCAGCAGCTTATCAGGGGGCAAAGAGACCCAGTACTTC. J is TRBJ2-5 and V is TRBV7-8; the match to TRBD1 covers 8 bases. CDR1 SGHVS and CDR2 FQNEAQ come from the germline V gene. Trimming cost V 2 bases and J 3 bases; bases outside gene matches: 2. The CDR3 has 14 residues.

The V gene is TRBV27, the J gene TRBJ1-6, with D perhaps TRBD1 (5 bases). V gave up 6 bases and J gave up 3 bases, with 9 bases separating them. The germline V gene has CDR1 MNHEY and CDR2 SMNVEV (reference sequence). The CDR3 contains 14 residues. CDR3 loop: CASRGQGYNSPLHF. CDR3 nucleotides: TGTGCCAGCAGGGGGCAGGGCTATAATTCACCCCTCCACTTT.

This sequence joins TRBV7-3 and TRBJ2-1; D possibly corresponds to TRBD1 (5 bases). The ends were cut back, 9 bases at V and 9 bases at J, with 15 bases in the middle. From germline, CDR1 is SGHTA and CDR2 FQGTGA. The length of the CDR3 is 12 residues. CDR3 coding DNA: TGTGCCAGTGCAGGGCTCCTCGGTGAGCAGTTCTTC. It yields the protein CASAGLLGEQFF. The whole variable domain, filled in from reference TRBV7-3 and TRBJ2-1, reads GAGVSQTPSNKVTEKGKYVELRCDPISGHTALYWYRQSLGQGPEFLIYFQGTGAADDSGLPNDRFFAVRPEGSVSTLKIQRTERGDSAVYLCASAGLLGEQFFGPGTRLTVL.

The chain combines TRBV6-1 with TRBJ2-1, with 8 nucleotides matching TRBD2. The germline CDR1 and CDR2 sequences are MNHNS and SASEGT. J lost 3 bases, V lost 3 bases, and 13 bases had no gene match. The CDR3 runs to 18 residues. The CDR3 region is CASSDTRGGLGVYNEQFF. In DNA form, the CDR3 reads TGTGCCAGCAGTGACACTCGGGGGGGGTTAGGCGTCTACAATGAGCAGTTCTTC.

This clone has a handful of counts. CDR3 amino acids: CASSFEAQETQYF. The DNA of the CDR3 is TGTGCCAGCAGCTTTGAGGCGCAAGAGACCCAGTACTTC. This sequence joins TRBV7-9 and TRBJ2-5, with D hard to call. Trimming left V 3 bases short and J 2 bases short, with 7 bases between. CDR3 length equals 13 residues. Germline CDR1 is SEHNR and CDR2 is FQNEAQ (reference sequence).

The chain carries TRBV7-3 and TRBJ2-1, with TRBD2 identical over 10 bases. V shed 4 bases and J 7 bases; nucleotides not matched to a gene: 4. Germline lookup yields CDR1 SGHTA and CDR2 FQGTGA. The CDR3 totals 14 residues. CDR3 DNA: TGTGCCAGCAGCTCTAGCGGGAGTACTAATGAGCAGTTCTTC. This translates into CASSSSGSTNEQFF.

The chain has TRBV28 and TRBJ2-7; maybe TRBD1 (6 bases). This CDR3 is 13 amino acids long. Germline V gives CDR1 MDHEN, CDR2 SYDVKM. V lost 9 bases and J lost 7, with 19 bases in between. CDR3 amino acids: CASEGHLLQEQYF. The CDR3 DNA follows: TGTGCCAGTGAGGGACATTTGCTTCAGGAGCAGTACTTC.

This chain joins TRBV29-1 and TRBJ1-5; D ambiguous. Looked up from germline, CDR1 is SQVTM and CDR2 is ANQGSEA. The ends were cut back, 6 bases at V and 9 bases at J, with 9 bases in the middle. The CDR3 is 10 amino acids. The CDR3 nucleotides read TGCAGCGTGGGCACCTCGCCCCAGCATTTT. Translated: CSVGTSPQHF.

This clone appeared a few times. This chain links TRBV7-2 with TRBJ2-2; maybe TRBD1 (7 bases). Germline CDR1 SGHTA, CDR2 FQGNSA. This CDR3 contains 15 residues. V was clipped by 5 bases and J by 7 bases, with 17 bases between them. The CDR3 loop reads CASSHSRQGGGELFF. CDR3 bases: TGTGCCAGCAGCCATTCGAGACAGGGAGGCGGGGAGCTGTTTTTT.

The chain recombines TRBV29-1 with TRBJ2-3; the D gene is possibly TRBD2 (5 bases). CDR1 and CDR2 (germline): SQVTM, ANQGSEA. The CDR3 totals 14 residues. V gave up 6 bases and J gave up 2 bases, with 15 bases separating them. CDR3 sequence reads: CSVTRAALTDTQYF. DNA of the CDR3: TGCAGCGTAACTCGAGCGGCCCTCACAGATACGCAGTATTTT.

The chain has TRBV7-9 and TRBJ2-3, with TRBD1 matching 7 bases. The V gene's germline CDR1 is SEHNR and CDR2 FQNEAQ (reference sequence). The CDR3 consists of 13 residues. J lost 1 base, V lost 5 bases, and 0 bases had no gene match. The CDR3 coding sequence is TGTGCCAGCAGCGACAGGGGCACAGATACGCAGTATTTT. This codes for CASSDRGTDTQYF.

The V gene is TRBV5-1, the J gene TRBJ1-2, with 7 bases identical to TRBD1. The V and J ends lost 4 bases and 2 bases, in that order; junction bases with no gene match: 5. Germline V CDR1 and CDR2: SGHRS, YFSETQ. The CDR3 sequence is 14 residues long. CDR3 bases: TGCGCCAGCAGCGAGGGACAGCCAAACTATGGCTACACCTTC. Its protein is CASSEGQPNYGYTF.

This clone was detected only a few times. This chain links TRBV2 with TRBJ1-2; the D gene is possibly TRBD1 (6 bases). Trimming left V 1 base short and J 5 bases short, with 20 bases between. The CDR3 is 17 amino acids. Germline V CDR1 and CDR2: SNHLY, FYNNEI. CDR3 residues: CASSEGFPGAGYYGYTF. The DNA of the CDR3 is TGTGCCAGCAGTGAAGGCTTTCCAGGGGCGGGCTATTATGGCTACACCTTC.

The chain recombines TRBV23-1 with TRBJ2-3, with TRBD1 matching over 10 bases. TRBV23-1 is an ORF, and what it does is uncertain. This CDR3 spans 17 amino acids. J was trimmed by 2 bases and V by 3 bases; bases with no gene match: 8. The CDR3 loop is CASSQTGGCNVTDTQYF. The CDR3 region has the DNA TGCGCCAGCAGTCAGACAGGGGGCTGTAACGTCACAGATACGCAGTATTTT.

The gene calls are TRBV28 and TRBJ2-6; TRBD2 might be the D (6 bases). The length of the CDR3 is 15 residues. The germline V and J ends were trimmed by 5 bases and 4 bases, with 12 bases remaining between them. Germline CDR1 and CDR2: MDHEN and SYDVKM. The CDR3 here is CASSVLRGGANVLTF. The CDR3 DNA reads TGTGCCAGCAGTGTCCTACGGGGGGGGGCCAACGTCCTGACTTTC.

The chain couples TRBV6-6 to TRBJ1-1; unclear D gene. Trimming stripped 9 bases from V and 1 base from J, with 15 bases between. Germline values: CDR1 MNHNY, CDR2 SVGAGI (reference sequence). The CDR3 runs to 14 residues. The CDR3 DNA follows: TGTGCCAGACCGATTGGAGGGAAGAACACTGAAGCTTTCTTT. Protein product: CARPIGGKNTEAFF.

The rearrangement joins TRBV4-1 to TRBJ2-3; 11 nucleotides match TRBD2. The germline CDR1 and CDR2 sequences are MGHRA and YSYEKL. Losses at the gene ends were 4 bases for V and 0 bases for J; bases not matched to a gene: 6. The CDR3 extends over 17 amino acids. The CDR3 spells CASSLNSGRVSTDTQYF. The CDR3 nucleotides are TGCGCCAGCAGCCTAAATAGCGGGAGGGTTAGCACAGATACGCAGTATTTT.

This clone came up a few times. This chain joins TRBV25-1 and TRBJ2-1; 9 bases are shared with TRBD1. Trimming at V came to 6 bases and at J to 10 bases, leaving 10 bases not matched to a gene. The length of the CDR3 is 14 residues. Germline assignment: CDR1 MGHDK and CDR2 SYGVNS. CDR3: CASRGQGSWGEQFF. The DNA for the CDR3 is TGTGCCAGCAGGGGACAGGGCAGTTGGGGAGAGCAGTTCTTC.

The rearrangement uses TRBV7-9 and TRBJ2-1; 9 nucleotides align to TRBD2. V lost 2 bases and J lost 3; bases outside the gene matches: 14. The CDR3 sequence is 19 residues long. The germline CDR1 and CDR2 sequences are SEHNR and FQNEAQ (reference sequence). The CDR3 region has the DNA TGTGCCAGCAGCTTATCTCCTAGCGGGGCCGTAAGCTTCTACAATGAGCAGTTCTTC. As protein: CASSLSPSGAVSFYNEQFF.

CDR3 sequence reads: CASSGLAGSTDTQYF. DNA of the CDR3: TGTGCCAGCAGCGGACTAGCGGGAAGCACAGATACGCAGTATTTT. The chain recombines TRBV7-2 with TRBJ2-3, with 12 bases fitting TRBD2. Germline V gene sequence: CDR1 SGHTA, CDR2 FQGNSA. The CDR3 runs to 15 residues. Unmatched junction bases numbered 0, after V lost 5 bases and J lost 0 bases. The complete variable domain, with remaining parts taken from reference TRBV7-2 and TRBJ2-3, reads GAGVSQSPSNKVTEKGKDVELRCDPISGHTALYWYRQSLGQGLEFLIYFQGNSAPDKSGLPSDRFSAERTGGSVSTLTIQRTQQEDSAVYLCASSGLAGSTDTQYFGPGTRLTVL.

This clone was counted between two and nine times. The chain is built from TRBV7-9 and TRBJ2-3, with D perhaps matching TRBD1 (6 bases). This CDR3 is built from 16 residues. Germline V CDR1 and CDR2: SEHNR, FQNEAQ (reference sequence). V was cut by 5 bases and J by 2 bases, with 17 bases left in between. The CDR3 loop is CASSLSRGISTDTQYF. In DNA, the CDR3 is TGTGCCAGCAGCCTCTCCAGGGGAATATCCACAGATACGCAGTATTTT.

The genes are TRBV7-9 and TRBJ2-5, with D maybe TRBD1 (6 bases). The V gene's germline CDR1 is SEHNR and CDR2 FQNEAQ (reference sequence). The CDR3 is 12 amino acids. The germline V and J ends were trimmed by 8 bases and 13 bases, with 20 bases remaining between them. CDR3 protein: CASATWGTRPYF. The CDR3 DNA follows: TGTGCCAGCGCGACCTGGGGGACAAGGCCGTACTTC.

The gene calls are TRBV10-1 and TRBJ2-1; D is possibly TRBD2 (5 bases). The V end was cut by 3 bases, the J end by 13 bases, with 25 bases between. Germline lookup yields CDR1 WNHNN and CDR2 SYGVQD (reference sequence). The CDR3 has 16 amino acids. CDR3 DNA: TGCGCCAGCAGTGATCAGTCCGCCGGGATATCCGTGAGCCAGTTCTTC. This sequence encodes CASSDQSAGISVSQFF.

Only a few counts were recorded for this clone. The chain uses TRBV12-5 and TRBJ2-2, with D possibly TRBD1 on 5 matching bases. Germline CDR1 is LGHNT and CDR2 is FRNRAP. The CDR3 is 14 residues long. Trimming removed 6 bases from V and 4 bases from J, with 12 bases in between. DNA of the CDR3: TGTGCTAGTGGAGGCAGGGTAATCACCGGGGAGCTGTTTTTT. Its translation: CASGGRVITGELFF.

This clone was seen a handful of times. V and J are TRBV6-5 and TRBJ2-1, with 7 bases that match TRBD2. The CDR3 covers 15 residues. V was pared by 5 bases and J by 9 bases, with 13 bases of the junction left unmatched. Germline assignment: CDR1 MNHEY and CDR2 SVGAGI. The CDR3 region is CASSNGGGMGREQFF. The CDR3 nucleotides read TGTGCCAGCAGTAATGGGGGAGGGATGGGACGTGAGCAGTTCTTC.

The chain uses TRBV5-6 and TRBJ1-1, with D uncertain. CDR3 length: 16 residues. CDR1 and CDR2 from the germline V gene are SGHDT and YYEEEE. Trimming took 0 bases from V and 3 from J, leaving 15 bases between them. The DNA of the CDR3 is TGTGCCAGCAGCTTGGATCCCTCTAGAGGCCACACTGAAGCTTTCTTT. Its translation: CASSLDPSRGHTEAFF.

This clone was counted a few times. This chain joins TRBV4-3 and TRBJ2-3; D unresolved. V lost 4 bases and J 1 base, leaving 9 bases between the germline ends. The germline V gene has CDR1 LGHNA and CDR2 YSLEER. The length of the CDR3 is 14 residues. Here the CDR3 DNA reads TGCGCCAGCAGCCCCACGGCGGGCACAGATACGCAGTATTTT. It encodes CASSPTAGTDTQYF.